The T cell receptor (beta chain) under discussion was sequenced for a study of beta chain features in type 1 diabetes. As every portion of the isolated RNA was reverse transcribed, the sequencing read expressed TCRB transcripts. The repertoire was sequenced with immunoSEQ multiplex PCR; TCRdb's copy has only in-frame clones and lacks some. The sample yields roughly 140,000 clones, roughly 11% seen once. The germline CDR1 and CDR2 sequences are ENHRY and SYGVKD. The CDR3 sequence is 14 residues long. V lost 3 bases and J lost 4, with 10 bases in between. Study observations and caveats: Whether HLA type affects TCRB rearrangement stayed undetermined in the present work.

This clone was observed at least ten times. The antigen remains unidentified. The chain carries TRBV10-3 and TRBJ2-1; D tentatively reads TRBD1 or TRBD2 (6 bases each). Material for sequencing was central memory CD4+ T cells from blood. The clonotype comes from a young man in good health. CDR3 bases: TGTGCCATCAGTGACCGGGGGCCATACAATGAGCAGTTCTTC. Its translation is CAISDRGPYNEQFF.